A single sample gave rise to the 13 T cell receptor beta chains below, sequenced in a study of CD8 T cells in ankylosing spondylitis. Antigen specificity for these receptors is unknown. General study points: A motif of 7 or 8 highly homologous TCR beta variants was seen as apparently characteristic of ankylosing spondylitis blood.

MiXCR, run by TCRdb on the 5' RACE reads, gives a single entry per CDR3 protein. The sample contains roughly 700,000 distinct CDR3 sequences, roughly 20% of which appear only once. Sequencing input: blood, either unsorted or a sorted T cell fraction (not recorded which). The receptors here all came from a male donor with ankylosing spondylitis.

This clonotype was detected ten times or more. Mismatch with germline at one junction end may stem from a read error. For the CDR3, the DNA is TGCGCCAGCAGCCCGGGACTAGCGGGAGACAATGAGCAGTTCTTC. It is translated as CASSPGLAGDNEQFF. This rearrangement joins TRBV18 to TRBJ2-1; 14 nucleotides align to TRBD2. The length of the CDR3 is 15 residues. From germline, CDR1 is KGHSH and CDR2 LQKENI.

This clonotype has just a few counts. V gene TRBV29-1 combines with J gene TRBJ2-2; D may correspond to TRBD1 or TRBD2 (5 bases each). Trimming stripped 5 bases from V and 1 base from J, with 14 bases between. CDR1 and CDR2 (germline): SQVTM, ANQGSEA. The CDR3 length is 15 residues. The DNA for the CDR3 is TGCAGCGTTTCTCCCCGGGACCGGAACACCGGGGAGCTGTTTTTT. It yields the protein CSVSPRDRNTGELFF.

This clonotype appeared a few times. The chain employs TRBV9 and TRBJ2-2, with 7 positions matching TRBD1. The trim removed 2 bases at V and 2 bases at J, leaving 6 bases unmatched. Germline CDR1 reads SGDLS; CDR2 reads YYNGEE. This CDR3 is built from 16 residues. This CDR3 is CASSVWTGPNTGELFF. In DNA, the CDR3 is TGTGCCAGCAGCGTGTGGACAGGTCCTAACACCGGGGAGCTGTTTTTT.

There are many counts of this clonotype. This sequence joins TRBV5-1 and TRBJ1-5, with D perhaps TRBD1 (5 bases). Trimming removed 0 bases at V and 7 bases at J, with 11 bases between. The V gene's germline CDR1 is SGHRS and CDR2 YFSETQ. The length of the CDR3 is 14 residues. The CDR3 region has the DNA TGCGCCAGCAGCTTGGGCGCCAAGGGGCAGCCCCAGCATTTT. This codes for CASSLGAKGQPQHF.

The rearrangement joins TRBV24-1 to TRBJ2-1; unclear D gene. The germline V gene has CDR1 KGHDR and CDR2 SFDVKD. The CDR3 has 11 residues. The germline V and J ends were trimmed by 4 bases and 6 bases, with 3 bases remaining between them. The CDR3 nucleotides are TGTGCCACCAGTGACGCCAATGAGCAGTTCTTC. This encodes CATSDANEQFF.

V gene TRBV20-1 combines with J gene TRBJ2-1, with 10 nucleotides matching TRBD2. CDR1 is DFQATT and CDR2 is SNEGSKA in the germline V gene (reference sequence). The J segment lost 7 bases and the V segment lost 2 bases, leaving 8 bases of the junction unmatched. This CDR3 is 15 amino acids long. CDR3 loop: CSARPRAAGGNEQFF. CDR3 sequence (DNA): TGCAGTGCTAGACCCCGGGCAGCGGGGGGGAATGAGCAGTTCTTC.

The chain couples TRBV3-1 to TRBJ1-1; no reliable D call. CDR1 LGHDT and CDR2 YNNKEL come from the germline V gene (reference sequence). Trimming took 1 base from V and 2 from J, leaving 8 bases between them. This CDR3 region has 14 residues. CDR3 DNA sequence: TGTGCCAGCAGCCAAGCGGTACGAAACACTGAAGCTTTCTTT. Translation: CASSQAVRNTEAFF.

The chain couples TRBV6-5 to TRBJ2-2, with 14 bases that match TRBD2. In germline, CDR1 is MNHEY, CDR2 SVGAGI. The CDR3 runs 15 residues. Trimming removed 2 bases from V and 10 bases from J; junction bases left unmatched: 3. CDR3 amino acids: CASSYGGLAGEELFF. CDR3 DNA: TGTGCCAGCAGTTACGGGGGACTAGCGGGGGAGGAGCTGTTTTTT.

The gene calls are TRBV20-1 and TRBJ2-2; possibly TRBD1 or TRBD2 for D (6 bases each). The CDR3 runs to 16 residues. The V end lost 0 bases, the J end lost 5 bases, and 16 bases lay between the germline ends. CDR1 is DFQATT, CDR2 SNEGSKA, per germline (reference sequence). The CDR3 loop is CSARDPSGGGTGELFF. CDR3 sequence (DNA): TGCAGTGCTAGAGATCCGAGCGGAGGGGGGACCGGGGAGCTGTTTTTT.

This clonotype was detected only a few times. This chain links TRBV20-1 with TRBJ2-5, with no clear D. Germline V gene data show CDR1 as DFQATT and CDR2 as SNEGSKA (reference sequence). This CDR3 is built from 13 residues. V was pared by 0 bases and J by 2 bases, with 7 bases between. The CDR3 DNA is TGCAGTGCTAGAGATGTCGTGCAAGAGACCCAGTACTTC. Translation gives CSARDVVQETQYF.

This chain joins TRBV20-1 and TRBJ1-2; D is unresolved. V was clipped by 0 bases and J by 1 base, with 6 bases between them. Germline lookup yields CDR1 DFQATT and CDR2 SNEGSKA (reference sequence). The CDR3 has 13 amino acids. The CDR3 sequence is CSARDDLNYGYTF. The CDR3 coding sequence is TGCAGTGCTAGAGATGATCTTAACTATGGCTACACCTTC.

The CDR3 loop is CASSPSGPLALNEQFF. CDR3 nucleotide sequence: TGTGCCAGCAGCCCCTCGGGGCCACTAGCATTGAATGAGCAGTTCTTC. The chain links TRBV9 to TRBJ2-1; D possibly corresponds to TRBD2 (6 bases). CDR3 length: 16 residues. Trimming took 4 bases from V and 7 from J, leaving 21 bases between them. The germline gives CDR1 SGDLS, CDR2 YYNGEE.

This clonotype was observed many times. The gene calls are TRBV18 and TRBJ2-5; D is unclear. The CDR3 has 12 amino acids. Trimming removed 8 bases from V and 5 bases from J, with 12 bases in between. Germline V gene lookup returns CDR1 KGHSH and CDR2 LQKENI. CDR3 nucleotides: TGTGCCAGCAGTCCTCGTAGGGAGACCCAGTACTTC. Protein: CASSPRRETQYF.